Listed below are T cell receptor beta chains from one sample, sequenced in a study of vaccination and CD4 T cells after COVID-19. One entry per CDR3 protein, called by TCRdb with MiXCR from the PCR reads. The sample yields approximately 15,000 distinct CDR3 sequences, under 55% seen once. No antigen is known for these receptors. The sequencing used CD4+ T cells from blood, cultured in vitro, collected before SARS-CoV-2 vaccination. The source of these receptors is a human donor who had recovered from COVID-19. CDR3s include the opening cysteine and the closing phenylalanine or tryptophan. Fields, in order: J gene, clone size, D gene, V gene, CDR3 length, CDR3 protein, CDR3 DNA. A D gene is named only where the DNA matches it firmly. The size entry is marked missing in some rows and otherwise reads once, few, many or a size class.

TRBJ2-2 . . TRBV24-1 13 CATSLHNTGELFF TGTGCCACCAGTCTCCATAACACCGGGGAGCTGTTTTTT
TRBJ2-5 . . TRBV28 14 CASSVRGLWETQYF TGTGCCAGCAGTGTGAGGGGGTTATGGGAGACCCAGTACTTC
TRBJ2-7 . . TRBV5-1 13 CASSEGTHYEQYF TGCGCCAGCAGCGAGGGGACACACTACGAGCAGTACTTC
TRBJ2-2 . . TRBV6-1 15 CASSEGSGPTGELFF TGTGCCAGCAGTGAAGGAAGCGGACCTACCGGGGAGCTGTTTTTT
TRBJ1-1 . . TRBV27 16 CASSTRTVTMNTEAFF TGTGCCAGCAGTACGCGGACGGTTACCATGAACACTGAAGCTTTCTTT
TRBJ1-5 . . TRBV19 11 CASSIAGLQHF TGTGCCAGTAGTATAGCGGGACTCCAGCATTTT
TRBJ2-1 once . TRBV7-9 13 CASTFPAVGEQFF TGTGCCAGCACCTTCCCCGCGGTGGGTGAGCAGTTCTTC
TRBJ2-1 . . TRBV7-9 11 CASSLEIEQFF TGTGCCAGCAGCTTAGAGATAGAGCAGTTCTTC
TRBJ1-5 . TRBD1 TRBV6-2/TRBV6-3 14 CASRGTGDNQPQHF TGTGCCAGCAGGGGGACAGGGGACAATCAGCCCCAGCATTTT
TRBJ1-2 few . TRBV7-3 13 CASSLGGARGYTF TGTGCCAGCAGCCTTGGGGGGGCGAGGGGCTACACCTTC
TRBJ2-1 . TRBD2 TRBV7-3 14 CASSPSGRASEQFF TGTGCCAGCAGCCCGAGCGGGAGGGCCAGTGAGCAGTTCTTC
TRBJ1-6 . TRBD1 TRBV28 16 CASRTRTGGLNSPLHF TGTGCCAGCAGAACAAGGACAGGCGGACTTAATTCACCCCTCCACTTT
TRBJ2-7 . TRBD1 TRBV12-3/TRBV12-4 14 CASRGTGGSYEQYF TGTGCCAGCAGAGGTACAGGGGGCAGCTACGAGCAGTACTTC
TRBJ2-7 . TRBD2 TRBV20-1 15 CSARDRRGLTGEQYF TGCAGTGCTAGAGACCGAAGGGGACTAACAGGCGAGCAGTACTTC
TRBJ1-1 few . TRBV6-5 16 CASSYGPFPLNTEAFF TGTGCCAGCAGTTACGGCCCCTTTCCTTTGAACACTGAAGCTTTCTTT
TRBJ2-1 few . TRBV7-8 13 CASSLWVNNEQFF TGTGCCAGCAGCTTGTGGGTGAACAATGAGCAGTTCTTC
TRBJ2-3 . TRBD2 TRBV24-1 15 CATSDPAGALDTQYF TGTGCCACCAGTGACCCAGCGGGAGCTCTAGATACGCAGTATTTT
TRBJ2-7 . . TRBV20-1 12 CSARVDAYEQYF TGCAGTGCTAGAGTTGACGCCTACGAGCAGTACTTC
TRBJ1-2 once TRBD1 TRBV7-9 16 CASSPPTGERHYGYTF TGTGCCAGCAGCCCTCCGACAGGGGAGAGGCACTATGGCTACACCTTC
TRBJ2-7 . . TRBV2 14 CASSRDKNVYEQYF TGTGCCAGCAGTAGGGACAAAAACGTCTACGAGCAGTACTTC
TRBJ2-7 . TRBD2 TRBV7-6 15 CTSRNPGLATDEQYF TGCACCAGCAGGAACCCGGGACTAGCGACAGACGAGCAGTACTTC
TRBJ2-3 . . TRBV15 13 CATSTTSTDTQYF TGTGCCACCAGCACCACTAGCACAGATACGCAGTATTTT
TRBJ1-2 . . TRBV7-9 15 CASSLAGRINYGYTF TGTGCCAGCAGCTTAGCCGGACGGATTAACTATGGCTACACCTTC
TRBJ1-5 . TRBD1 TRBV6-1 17 CASSEPPGQISNQPQHF TGTGCCAGCAGTGAACCGCCGGGACAGATAAGCAATCAGCCCCAGCATTTT
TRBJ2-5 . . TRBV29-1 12 CSVRLQQETQYF TGCAGCGTGAGACTCCAACAAGAGACCCAGTACTTC
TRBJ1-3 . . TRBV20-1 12 CSASYRRNTMYF TGCAGTGCTAGTTACCGACGAAACACCATGTATTTT
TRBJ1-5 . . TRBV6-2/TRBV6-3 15 CASSAPQGIYQPQHF TGTGCCAGCAGCGCACCTCAGGGAATATATCAGCCCCAGCATTTT
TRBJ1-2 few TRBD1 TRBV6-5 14 CASSLQGANYGYTF TGTGCCAGCAGTTTACAGGGGGCTAACTATGGCTACACCTTC
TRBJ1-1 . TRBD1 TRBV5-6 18 CASSLALGQGGPGTEAFF TGTGCCAGCAGCTTGGCCCTCGGACAGGGGGGACCGGGGACTGAAGCTTTCTTT
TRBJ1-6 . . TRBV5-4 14 CASSPGTNNSPLHF TGTGCCAGCAGTCCCGGGACAAATAATTCACCCCTCCACTTT
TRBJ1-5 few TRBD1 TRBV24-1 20 CATSDRSREDRGRGTRPQHF TGTGCCACCAGTGATAGATCAAGGGAAGACAGGGGGCGAGGGACTCGGCCCCAGCATTTT
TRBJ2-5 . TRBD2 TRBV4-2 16 CASSQEQAGGRETQYF TGTGCCAGCAGCCAAGAACAAGCGGGAGGGCGGGAGACCCAGTACTTC
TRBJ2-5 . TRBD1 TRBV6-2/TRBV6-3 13 CASRTGSGETQYF TGTGCCAGCAGGACAGGGTCGGGGGAGACCCAGTACTTC
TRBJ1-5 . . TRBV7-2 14 CASSLSAGYQPQHF TGTGCCAGCAGCCTCTCGGCTGGGTATCAGCCCCAGCATTTT
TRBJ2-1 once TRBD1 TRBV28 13 CATQGAGYNEQFF TGTGCCACCCAGGGGGCGGGATACAATGAGCAGTTCTTC
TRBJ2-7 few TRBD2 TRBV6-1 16 CASVRAGDSSSYEQYF TGTGCCAGCGTCCGGGCGGGGGACTCCAGCTCCTACGAGCAGTACTTC
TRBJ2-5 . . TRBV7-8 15 CASSLGGQMGETQYF TGTGCCAGCAGCTTAGGCGGACAGATGGGCGAGACCCAGTACTTC
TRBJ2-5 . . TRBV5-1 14 CASSWRWGQETQYF TGCGCCAGCAGCTGGCGGTGGGGGCAAGAGACCCAGTACTTC
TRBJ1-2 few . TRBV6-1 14 CASSNGGLGGGYTF TGTGCCAGCAGTAATGGCGGGCTCGGCGGAGGCTACACCTTC
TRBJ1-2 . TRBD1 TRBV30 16 CAWSTGGRGLAGSYTF TGTGCCTGGAGTACAGGGGGAAGGGGTTTGGCTGGTAGCTACACCTTC
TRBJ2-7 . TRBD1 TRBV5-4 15 CASSPQHRGPYEQYF TGTGCCAGCAGTCCACAACACAGGGGACCCTACGAGCAGTACTTC
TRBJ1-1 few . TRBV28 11 CAIQRGAEAFF TGTGCCATCCAAAGGGGGGCTGAAGCTTTCTTT